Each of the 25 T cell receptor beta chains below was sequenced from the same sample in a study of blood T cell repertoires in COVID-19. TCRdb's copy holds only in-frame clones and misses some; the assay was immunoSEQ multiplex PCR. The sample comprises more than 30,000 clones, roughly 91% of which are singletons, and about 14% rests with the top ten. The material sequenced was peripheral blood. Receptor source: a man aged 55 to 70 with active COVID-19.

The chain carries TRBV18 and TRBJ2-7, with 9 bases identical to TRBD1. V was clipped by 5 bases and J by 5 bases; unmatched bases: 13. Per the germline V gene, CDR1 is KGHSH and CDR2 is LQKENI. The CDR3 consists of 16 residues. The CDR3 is CASSSYSRDRDHEQYF. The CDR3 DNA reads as TGTGCCAGCTCATCATACTCCCGGGACAGGGACCACGAGCAGTACTTC.

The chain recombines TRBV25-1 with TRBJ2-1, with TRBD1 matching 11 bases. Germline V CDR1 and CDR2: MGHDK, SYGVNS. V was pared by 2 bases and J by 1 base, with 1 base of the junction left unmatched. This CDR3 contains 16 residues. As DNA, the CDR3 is TGTGCCAGCAGTGAAGGGACAGGGGGTTCCTACAATGAGCAGTTCTTC. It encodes CASSEGTGGSYNEQFF.

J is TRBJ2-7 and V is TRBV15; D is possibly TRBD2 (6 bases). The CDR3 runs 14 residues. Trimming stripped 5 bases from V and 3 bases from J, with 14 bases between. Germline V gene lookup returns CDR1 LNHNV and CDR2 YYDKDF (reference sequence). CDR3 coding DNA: TGTGCCACCAGCCCCCGGACTACCAACTACGAGCAGTACTTC. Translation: CATSPRTTNYEQYF.

The CDR3 protein is CAWSLVVSARGEQFF. DNA of the CDR3: TGTGCCTGGAGCTTAGTCGTCTCGGCCCGAGGTGAGCAGTTCTTC. The chain employs TRBV30 and TRBJ2-1; D is uncertain. Germline CDR1 and CDR2: GTSNPN and SVGIG (reference sequence). CDR3 length: 15 amino acids. The V and J ends lost 3 bases and 9 bases respectively, with 21 bases between them.

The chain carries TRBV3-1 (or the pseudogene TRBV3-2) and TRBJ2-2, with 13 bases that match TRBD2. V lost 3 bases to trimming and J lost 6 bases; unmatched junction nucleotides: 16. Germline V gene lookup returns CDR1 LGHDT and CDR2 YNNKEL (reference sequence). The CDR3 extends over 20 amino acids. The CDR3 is CASSHTPRTSGGIRAGELFF. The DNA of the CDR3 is TGTGCCAGCAGCCACACGCCCCGGACTAGCGGGGGTATTCGGGCCGGGGAGCTGTTTTTT.

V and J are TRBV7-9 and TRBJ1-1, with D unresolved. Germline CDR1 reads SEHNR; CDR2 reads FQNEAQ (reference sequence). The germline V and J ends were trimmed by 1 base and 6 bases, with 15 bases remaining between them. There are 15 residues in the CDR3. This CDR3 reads CASSLGVGPSAEAFF. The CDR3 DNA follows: TGTGCCAGCAGCTTAGGGGTAGGCCCGAGCGCTGAAGCTTTCTTT.

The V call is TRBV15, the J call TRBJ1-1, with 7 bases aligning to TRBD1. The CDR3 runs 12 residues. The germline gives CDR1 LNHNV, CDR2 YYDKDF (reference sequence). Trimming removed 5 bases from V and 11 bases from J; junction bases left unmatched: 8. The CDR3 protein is CATSPRRGQAFF. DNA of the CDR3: TGTGCCACCAGCCCGAGGAGGGGACAGGCTTTCTTT.

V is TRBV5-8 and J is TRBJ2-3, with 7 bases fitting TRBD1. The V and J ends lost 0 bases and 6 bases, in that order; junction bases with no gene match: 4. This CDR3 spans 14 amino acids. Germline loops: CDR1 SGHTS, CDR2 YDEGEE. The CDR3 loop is CASSLGQGVDTQYF. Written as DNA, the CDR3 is TGTGCCAGCAGCTTGGGGCAGGGGGTCGATACGCAGTATTTT.

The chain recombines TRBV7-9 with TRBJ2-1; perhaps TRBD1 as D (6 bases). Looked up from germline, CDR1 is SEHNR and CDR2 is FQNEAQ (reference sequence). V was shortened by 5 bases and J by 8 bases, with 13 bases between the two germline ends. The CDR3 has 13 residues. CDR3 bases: TGTGCCAGCAGCCCCGACAGGATGCATGAGCAGTTCTTC. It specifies CASSPDRMHEQFF.

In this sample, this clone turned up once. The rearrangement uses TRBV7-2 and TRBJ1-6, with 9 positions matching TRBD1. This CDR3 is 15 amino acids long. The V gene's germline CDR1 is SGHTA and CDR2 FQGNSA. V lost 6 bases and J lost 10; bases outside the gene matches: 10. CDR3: CASSNRGLISSPLHF. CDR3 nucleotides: TGTGCCAGCAGTAACAGGGGGCTCATTAGCTCACCCCTCCACTTT.

The DNA of the CDR3 is TGTGCCAGCAGCCAAGTCCAGCTAGCGGGGAACCAAGAGACCCAGTACTTC. Protein product: CASSQVQLAGNQETQYF. The chain is built from TRBV4-2 and TRBJ2-5; 9 nucleotides match TRBD2. The CDR3 length is 17 residues. The junction had 6 bases not matched to a gene; V was cut back by 1 base and J by 0 bases. In germline, CDR1 is LGHNA, CDR2 YNFKEQ.

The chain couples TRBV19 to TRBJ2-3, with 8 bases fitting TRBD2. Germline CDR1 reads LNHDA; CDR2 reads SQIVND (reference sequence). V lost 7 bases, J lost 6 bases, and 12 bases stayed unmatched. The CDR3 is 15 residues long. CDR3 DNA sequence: TGTGCCAGTAAGGATAGCGGGAACGCGGGGGATACGCAGTATTTT. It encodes CASKDSGNAGDTQYF.

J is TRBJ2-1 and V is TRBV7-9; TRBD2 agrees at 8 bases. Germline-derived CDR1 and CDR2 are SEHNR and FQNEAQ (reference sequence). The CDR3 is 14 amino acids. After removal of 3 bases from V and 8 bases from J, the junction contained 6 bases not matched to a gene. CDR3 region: CASSFSGAEDEQFF. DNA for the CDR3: TGTGCCAGCAGCTTTAGCGGGGCCGAGGATGAGCAGTTCTTC. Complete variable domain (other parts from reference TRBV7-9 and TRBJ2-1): DTGVSQNPRHKITKRGQNVTFRCDPISEHNRLYWYRQTLGQGPEFLTYFQNEAQLEKSRLLSDRFSAERPKGSFSTLEIQRTEQGDSAMYLCASSFSGAEDEQFFGPGTRLTVL.

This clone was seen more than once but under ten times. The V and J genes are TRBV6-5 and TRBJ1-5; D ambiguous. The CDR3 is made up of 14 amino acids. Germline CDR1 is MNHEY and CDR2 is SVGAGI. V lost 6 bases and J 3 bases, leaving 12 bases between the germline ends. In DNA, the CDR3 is TGTGCCAGCAGCGACACAACGCTCAATCAGCCCCAGCATTTT. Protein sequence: CASSDTTLNQPQHF.

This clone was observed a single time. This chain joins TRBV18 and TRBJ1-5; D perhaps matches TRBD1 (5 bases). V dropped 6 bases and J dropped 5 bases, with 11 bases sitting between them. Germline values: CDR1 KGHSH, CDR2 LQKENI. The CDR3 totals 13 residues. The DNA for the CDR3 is TGTGCCAGCTCCCCGGGCAGGGATCAGCCCCAGCATTTT. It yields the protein CASSPGRDQPQHF.

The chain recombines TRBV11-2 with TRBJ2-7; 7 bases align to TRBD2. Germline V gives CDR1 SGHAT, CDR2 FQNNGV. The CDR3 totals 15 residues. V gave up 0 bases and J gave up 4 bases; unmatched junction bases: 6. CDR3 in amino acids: CASSLEGREGYEQYF. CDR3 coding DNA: TGTGCCAGCAGCTTAGAGGGGAGGGAGGGGTACGAGCAGTACTTC.

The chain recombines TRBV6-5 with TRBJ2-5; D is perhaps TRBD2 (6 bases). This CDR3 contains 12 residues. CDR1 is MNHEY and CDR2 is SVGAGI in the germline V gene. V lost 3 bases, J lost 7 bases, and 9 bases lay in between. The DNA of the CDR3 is TGTGCCAGCAGTTATGGAGCGGGGACCCAGTACTTC. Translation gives CASSYGAGTQYF.

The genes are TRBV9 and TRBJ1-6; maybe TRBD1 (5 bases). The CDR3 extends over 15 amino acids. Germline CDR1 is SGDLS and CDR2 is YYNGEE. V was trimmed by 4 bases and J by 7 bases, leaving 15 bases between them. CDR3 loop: CASSFKDTLNSPLHF. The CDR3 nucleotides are TGTGCCAGCAGCTTCAAGGACACGTTAAATTCACCCCTCCACTTT. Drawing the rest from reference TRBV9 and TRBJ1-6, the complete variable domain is DSGVTQTPKHLITATGQRVTLRCSPRSGDLSVYWYQQSLDQGLQFLIQYYNGEERAKGNILERFSAQQFPDLHSELNLSSLELGDSALYFCASSFKDTLNSPLHFGNGTRLTVT.

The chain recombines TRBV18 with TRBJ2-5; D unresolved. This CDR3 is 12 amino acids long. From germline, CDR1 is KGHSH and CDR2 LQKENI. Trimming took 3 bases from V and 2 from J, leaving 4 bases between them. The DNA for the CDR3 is TGTGCCAGCTCACCTAAACAAGAGACCCAGTACTTC. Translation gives CASSPKQETQYF.

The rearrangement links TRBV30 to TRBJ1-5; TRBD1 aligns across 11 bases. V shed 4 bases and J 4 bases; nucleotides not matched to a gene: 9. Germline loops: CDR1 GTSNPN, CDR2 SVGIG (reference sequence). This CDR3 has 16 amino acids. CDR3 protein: CAWNTGTGGSNQPQHF. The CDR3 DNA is TGTGCCTGGAACACCGGGACAGGGGGTTCAAATCAGCCCCAGCATTTT.

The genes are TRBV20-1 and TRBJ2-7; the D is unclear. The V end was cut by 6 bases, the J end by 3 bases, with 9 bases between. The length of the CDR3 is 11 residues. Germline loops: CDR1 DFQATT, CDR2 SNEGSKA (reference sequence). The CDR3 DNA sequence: TGCAGTGCCAGTAGGAGCTACGAGCAGTACTTC. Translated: CSASRSYEQYF.

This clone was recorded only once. CDR3 sequence reads: CASSQRLAGGDNEQFF. CDR3 DNA: TGTGCCAGCAGCCAAAGACTAGCGGGGGGGGACAATGAGCAGTTCTTC. The chain recombines TRBV5-4 with TRBJ2-1; 14 bases are a match to TRBD2. V lost 4 bases, J lost 5 bases, and 5 bases stayed unmatched. The CDR3 length is 16 residues. Germline-derived CDR1 and CDR2 are SGHNT and YYREEE (reference sequence).

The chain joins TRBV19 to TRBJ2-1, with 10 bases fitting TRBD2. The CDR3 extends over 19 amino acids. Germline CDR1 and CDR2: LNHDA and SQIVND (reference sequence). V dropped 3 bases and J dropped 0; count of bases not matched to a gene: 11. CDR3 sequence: CASSIVASGSTLSYNEQFF. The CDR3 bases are TGTGCCAGTAGTATTGTTGCTAGCGGGAGCACACTCTCCTACAATGAGCAGTTCTTC.

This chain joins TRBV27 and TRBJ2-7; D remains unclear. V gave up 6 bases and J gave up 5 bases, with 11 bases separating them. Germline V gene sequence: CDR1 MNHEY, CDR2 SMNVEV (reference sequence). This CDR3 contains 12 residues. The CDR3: CASSLLGNEQYF. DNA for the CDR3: TGTGCCAGCAGCCTACTCGGTAACGAGCAGTACTTC.

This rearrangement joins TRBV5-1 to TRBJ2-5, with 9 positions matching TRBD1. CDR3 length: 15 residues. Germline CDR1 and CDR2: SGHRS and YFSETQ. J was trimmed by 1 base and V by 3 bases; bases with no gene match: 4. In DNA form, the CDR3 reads TGCGCCAGCAGCTCCCGACAGGGGGTCCAAGAGACCCAGTACTTC. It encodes CASSSRQGVQETQYF.